Below, 17 T cell receptor beta chains from the same sample are listed, as sequenced in a study of CD8 T cells in Susac syndrome. Reverse transcription of about 0.5 to 1 ug RNA was carried out with random hexamers. TCRdb passed the immunoSEQ multiplex PCR reads through MiXCR, listing each CDR3 protein once. The repertoire has about 130,000 distinct CDR3 sequences, around 94% of them found once; the top ten carry about 0.19%. Sequencing was done on a sample of CD8+ T cells from PBMCs. The receptor source for this set is a human donor with Susac syndrome.

In its sample, this clonotype was seen once. The genes are TRBV4-1 and TRBJ2-7; 9 positions match TRBD2. After removal of 0 bases from V and 6 bases from J, the junction contained 15 bases not matched to a gene. The CDR3 is 18 amino acids. Germline V gene lookup returns CDR1 MGHRA and CDR2 YSYEKL. The CDR3, as DNA: TGCGCCAGCAGCCAAGATCGTCGCGGGAGGGCCTCAGGGGGCGAGCAGTACTTC. Residues: CASSQDRRGRASGGEQYF.

In this sample, this clonotype turned up once. The chain employs TRBV24-1 and TRBJ2-1, with a possible D match to TRBD2 (6 bases). Germline V gene data show CDR1 as KGHDR and CDR2 as SFDVKD. The CDR3 is 13 residues long. V was clipped by 7 bases and J by 5 bases, with 11 bases between them. The chain's CDR3 is CATSLGLNNEQFF. As DNA, the CDR3 is TGTGCCACCAGCCTCGGACTAAACAATGAGCAGTTCTTC.

The CDR3 DNA sequence: TGTGCCACCGAGGACAGGAGCTCCTACGAGCAGTACTTC. It is translated as CATEDRSSYEQYF. V and J are TRBV2 and TRBJ2-7, with 7 bases fitting TRBD1. Germline loops: CDR1 SNHLY, CDR2 FYNNEI. The CDR3 is 13 residues long. V lost 10 bases, J lost 0 bases, and 6 bases stayed unmatched.

This chain joins TRBV7-9 and TRBJ2-2; a weak D match, TRBD2 (6 bases). Germline assignment: CDR1 SEHNR and CDR2 FQNEAQ (reference sequence). The CDR3 spans 16 residues. Trimming took off 5 bases at V and 2 bases at J, with 15 bases between the two ends. CDR3 amino acids: CASSPRDFPNTGELFF. The CDR3 nucleotides read TGTGCCAGCAGCCCCCGGGACTTCCCAAACACCGGGGAGCTGTTTTTT.

This clonotype was recorded only once. J is TRBJ1-2 and V is TRBV15; D is undetermined. Per germline, CDR1 LNHNV and CDR2 YYDKDF (reference sequence). The length of the CDR3 is 14 residues. The V end lost 3 bases, the J end lost 4 bases, and 12 bases lay between the germline ends. The CDR3 DNA follows: TGTGCCACCAGCAGCTCACGGAGCCGCTATGGCTACACCTTC. This sequence encodes CATSSSRSRYGYTF.

The rearrangement links TRBV9 to TRBJ1-4; 9 bases are a match to TRBD1. The CDR3 runs to 15 residues. V was pared by 2 bases and J by 4 bases, with 3 bases of the junction left unmatched. Per the germline V gene, CDR1 is SGDLS and CDR2 is YYNGEE. The CDR3 DNA sequence: TGTGCCAGCAGCGTCGGGACAGGGATTAATGAAAAACTGTTTTTT. Amino acid sequence: CASSVGTGINEKLFF.

This sequence joins TRBV7-8 and TRBJ2-7; D is unclear. V was pared by 5 bases and J by 1 base, with 12 bases between. The CDR3 consists of 14 residues. Germline assignment: CDR1 SGHVS and CDR2 FQNEAQ. This CDR3 is CASSPSMGSYEQYF. Here the CDR3 DNA reads TGTGCCAGCAGCCCCTCGATGGGGTCCTACGAGCAGTACTTC.

The chain links TRBV9 to TRBJ2-1; 11 nucleotides line up with TRBD2. Losses at the gene ends were 4 bases for V and 5 bases for J; bases not matched to a gene: 8. The germline gives CDR1 SGDLS, CDR2 YYNGEE. The CDR3 consists of 16 residues. This CDR3 reads CASSPPFSGRDNEQFF. The CDR3, as DNA: TGTGCCAGCAGCCCTCCATTTAGCGGGAGGGACAATGAGCAGTTCTTC.

The chain recombines TRBV27 with TRBJ2-1; D is possibly TRBD1 or TRBD2 (5 bases each). Trimming shortened V by 3 bases and J by 0 bases, and 12 bases separated the two germline ends. The CDR3 totals 16 residues. Germline V lookup: CDR1 MNHEY, CDR2 SMNVEV (reference sequence). The CDR3 bases are TGTGCCAGCAGTTTTGTCGGGGCCCACTCCTACAATGAGCAGTTCTTC. This encodes CASSFVGAHSYNEQFF.

J is TRBJ2-7 and V is TRBV27; either TRBD1 or TRBD2 may fit D (5 bases each). The CDR3 runs 14 residues. From germline, CDR1 is MNHEY and CDR2 SMNVEV (reference sequence). V lost 3 bases and J 2 bases, leaving 11 bases between the germline ends. This chain's CDR3 is CASSFRGEAYEQYF. The CDR3 region has the DNA TGTGCCAGCAGTTTTCGAGGGGAAGCCTACGAGCAGTACTTC.

V and J are TRBV29-1 and TRBJ1-4; the D is unclear. The V gene lost 4 bases and the J gene lost 4 bases, with 13 bases spanning the gap. Germline-derived CDR1 and CDR2 are SQVTM and ANQGSEA. The CDR3 sequence is 14 residues long. The CDR3 DNA reads TGCAGCGTTGGTCGGGTTGGAGTTAATGAAAAACTGTTTTTT. Translation: CSVGRVGVNEKLFF.

The chain has TRBV3-1 and TRBJ2-1; a weak D match, TRBD2 (6 bases). CDR1 and CDR2 from the germline V gene are LGHDT and YNNKEL (reference sequence). The length of the CDR3 is 15 residues. V lost 1 base and J lost 5, with 12 bases in between. The chain's CDR3 is CASSQVGGNHNEQFF. The CDR3 DNA is TGTGCCAGCAGCCAAGTCGGCGGGAACCACAATGAGCAGTTCTTC.

The chain couples TRBV5-1 to TRBJ1-1, with unresolved D. The CDR3 covers 15 residues. Germline CDR1 is SGHRS and CDR2 is YFSETQ. The V gene lost 4 bases and the J gene lost 3 bases, with 16 bases spanning the gap. The chain's CDR3 is CASSHWGPKDTEAFF. The CDR3 DNA follows: TGCGCCAGCAGCCACTGGGGTCCCAAGGACACTGAAGCTTTCTTT.

This clonotype has a single count. For the CDR3, the DNA is TGTGCCTGGAGGGATCCCGGGGGTCTACATGGCTACACCTTC. This translates into CAWRDPGGLHGYTF. The V gene is TRBV30, the J gene TRBJ1-2; perhaps TRBD1 as D (5 bases). Per germline, CDR1 GTSNPN and CDR2 SVGIG (reference sequence). The CDR3 loop spans 14 amino acids. V was pared by 3 bases and J by 6 bases, with 17 bases between.

This chain connects TRBV6-6 to TRBJ2-1; perhaps D is TRBD1 or TRBD2 (5 bases each). V lost 8 bases and J lost 9, with 17 bases in between. The CDR3 totals 13 residues. The germline V gene encodes CDR1 MNHNY and CDR2 SVGAGI (reference sequence). The CDR3 DNA follows: TGTGCCAGCGAATCCCCGGGGCGTATTGAGCAGTTCTTC. It translates to CASESPGRIEQFF.

The V and J genes are TRBV29-1 and TRBJ2-1; maybe TRBD2 (6 bases). The CDR3 is made up of 14 amino acids. V was shortened by 6 bases and J by 3 bases, with 15 bases between the two germline ends. Germline CDR1 and CDR2: SQVTM and ANQGSEA. Here the CDR3 reads CSVYTGTGYNEQFF. CDR3 coding DNA: TGCAGCGTCTACACCGGGACTGGCTACAATGAGCAGTTCTTC.

The V call is TRBV6-5, the J call TRBJ1-1, with a weak D call TRBD1 (5 bases). The CDR3 extends over 15 amino acids. Germline loops: CDR1 MNHEY, CDR2 SVGAGI. V gave up 2 bases and J gave up 0 bases, with 10 bases separating them. The CDR3 loop is CASSYLDTVNTEAFF. The CDR3 DNA reads TGTGCCAGCAGTTACCTGGACACAGTGAACACTGAAGCTTTCTTT.